The 18 T cell receptor beta chains in this list originate from one sample, sequenced in a study of blood T cells in healthy people across ages. A second PCR of 7 to 11 cycles used a sample-barcoded 5' primer and a J-beta primer mix. One entry per CDR3 protein, called by TCRdb with MiXCR from the 5' RACE reads. The repertoire holds about 780,000 distinct CDR3 sequences, with around 50% as singletons. Material: blood. The receptors were gathered from a man aged 80 or over in good health.

V gene TRBV7-6 combines with J gene TRBJ2-7; 11 nucleotides agree with TRBD2. CDR1 and CDR2 from the germline V gene are SGHVS and FNYEAQ. Losses at the gene ends were 1 base for V and 6 bases for J; bases not matched to a gene: 14. The CDR3 spans 18 residues. The DNA for the CDR3 is TGTGCCAGCAGCTTAGGGGCAATAGCGGGAGGGTCTCCCCTCGAGCAGTACTTC. Translation gives CASSLGAIAGGSPLEQYF.

This clonotype was seen ten or more times. The chain employs TRBV29-1 and TRBJ2-5; possible D gene TRBD1, 6 bases. The CDR3 length is 14 residues. Germline lookup yields CDR1 SQVTM and CDR2 ANQGSEA. Trimming took 5 bases from V and 5 from J, leaving 18 bases between them. The CDR3 is CSVYHQGLGETQYF. The DNA for the CDR3 is TGCAGCGTTTATCATCAGGGGCTCGGTGAGACCCAGTACTTC.

This clonotype was found a few times. The CDR3 here is CSVESAGNEKLFF. CDR3 sequence (DNA): TGCAGCGTTGAGTCGGCAGGGAATGAAAAACTGTTTTTT. This chain links TRBV29-1 with TRBJ1-4, with a tentative D call TRBD1 (5 bases). Per germline, CDR1 SQVTM and CDR2 ANQGSEA. The germline V and J ends were trimmed by 3 bases and 5 bases, with 10 bases remaining between them. This CDR3 region has 13 residues.

In its sample, this clonotype was seen many times. V is TRBV7-2 and J is TRBJ2-1, with a weak D call TRBD1 (8 bases). The CDR3 has 15 residues. The germline CDR1 and CDR2 sequences are SGHTA and FQGNSA. V dropped 7 bases and J dropped 3 bases, with 16 bases sitting between them. The CDR3 bases are TGTGCCAGCAAACCGGGAGGACAGGGCTACAATGAGCAGTTCTTC. Residues: CASKPGGQGYNEQFF.

This clonotype occurred a few times. This rearrangement joins TRBV27 to TRBJ2-1; D uncertain. Germline CDR1 reads MNHEY; CDR2 reads SMNVEV (reference sequence). There are 11 residues in the CDR3. Trimming cost V 7 bases and J 10 bases, with 11 bases left between them. The CDR3 protein is CASKPRYEQFF. DNA of the CDR3: TGTGCCAGCAAGCCCCGCTACGAGCAGTTCTTC.

The chain combines TRBV7-8 with TRBJ2-5; 8 nucleotides align to TRBD1. The V segment lost 5 bases and the J segment 4 bases; nucleotides outside the gene matches: 9. Germline loops: CDR1 SGHVS, CDR2 FQNEAQ. This CDR3 is 15 amino acids long. The CDR3: CASSNARTGPETQYF. CDR3 sequence (DNA): TGTGCCAGCAGCAACGCCAGGACAGGGCCAGAGACCCAGTACTTC. Full variable domain (rest looked up from reference TRBV7-8 and TRBJ2-5): GAGVSQSPRYKVAKRGQDVALRCDPISGHVSLFWYQQALGQGPEFLTYFQNEAQLDKSGLPSDRFFAERPEGSVSTLKIQRTQQEDSAVYLCASSNARTGPETQYFGPGTRLLVL.

Turning to this clonotype: Just one base apart from a much larger clone, this may be a read error. The CDR3 nucleotides are TGTGCCAGCAACTTAGGAGGGAGGGACACAGATACGCAGTATTTT. Residues: CASNLGGRDTDTQYF. This rearrangement joins TRBV7-2 to TRBJ2-3; 7 nucleotides agree with TRBD2. The CDR3 runs to 15 residues. Germline loops: CDR1 SGHTA, CDR2 FQGNSA.

The V call is TRBV5-1, the J call TRBJ1-4; no clear D gene. The CDR3 consists of 14 residues. Deletions cut 0 bases from V and 4 bases from J, with 7 bases between. Germline-derived CDR1 and CDR2 are SGHRS and YFSETQ. The CDR3 protein is CASSLEADNEKLFF. In DNA, the CDR3 is TGCGCCAGCAGCTTGGAAGCTGATAATGAAAAACTGTTTTTT.

The rearrangement joins TRBV20-1 to TRBJ2-1, with 7 bases that match TRBD1. Germline values: CDR1 DFQATT, CDR2 SNEGSKA (reference sequence). CDR3 length equals 15 residues. V shed 3 bases and J 10 bases; nucleotides not matched to a gene: 15. For the CDR3, the DNA is TGCAGTGCTAGTTCATTAGACAGGGTGTCCTACGAGCAGTTCTTC. This gives the protein CSASSLDRVSYEQFF.

The V gene is TRBV20-1, the J gene TRBJ2-7, with TRBD2 matching 10 bases. This CDR3 is 13 amino acids long. Germline V gene sequence: CDR1 DFQATT, CDR2 SNEGSKA (reference sequence). CDR3 nucleotides: TGCCTTATCCCCGGACTAGCGGCACACGAGCAGTACTTC. Its translation is CLIPGLAAHEQYF.

Many counts were recorded for this clonotype. The DNA for the CDR3 is TGTGCCAGCAGCTTAGTGGGGCAGCCGGCTTACGAGCAGTACTTC. Its translation: CASSLVGQPAYEQYF. The chain couples TRBV7-2 to TRBJ2-7; possible D gene TRBD1, 5 bases. This CDR3 region has 15 residues. Germline V CDR1 and CDR2: SGHTA, FQGNSA. Trimming took 1 base from V and 4 from J, leaving 14 bases between them.

The genes are TRBV20-1 and TRBJ2-7; the match to TRBD1 covers 7 bases. The CDR3 sequence is 14 residues long. Germline CDR1 reads DFQATT; CDR2 reads SNEGSKA (reference sequence). V lost 0 bases and J lost 5; bases outside the gene matches: 7. The CDR3 loop is CSARDGDRVDEQYF. The DNA of the CDR3 is TGCAGTGCTAGAGATGGTGACAGGGTCGACGAGCAGTACTTC.

This clonotype was counted only a few times. The chain couples TRBV7-9 to TRBJ2-7, with D unclear. There are 13 residues in the CDR3. Germline assignment: CDR1 SEHNR and CDR2 FQNEAQ (reference sequence). V dropped 2 bases and J dropped 2 bases, with 7 bases sitting between them. The CDR3 sequence: CASSLSETYEQYF. The CDR3 DNA follows: TGTGCCAGCAGCTTAAGTGAAACCTACGAGCAGTACTTC.

This clonotype showed up just a few times. This chain links TRBV15 with TRBJ2-7; D is perhaps TRBD2 (6 bases). The germline gives CDR1 LNHNV, CDR2 YYDKDF (reference sequence). CDR3 size: 16 residues. V gave up 0 bases and J gave up 6 bases, with 18 bases separating them. CDR3 DNA: TGTGCCACCAGCAGAGATCCGGGAGTTCCCCTCGGCGAGCAGTACTTC. Its translation: CATSRDPGVPLGEQYF. Combining the CDR3 with reference TRBV15 and TRBJ2-7 gives the whole variable domain DAMVIQNPRYQVTQFGKPVTLSCSQTLNHNVMYWYQQKSSQAPKLLFHYYDKDFNNEADTPDNFQSRRPNTSFCFLDIRSPGLGDTAMYLCATSRDPGVPLGEQYFGPGTRLTVT.

Concerning this clonotype: One end of the junction fails to match germline, which may point to a read error. The CDR3: CATSDGHGGMNTEAFF. The CDR3 nucleotides are TGTGCCACCAGTGACGGACACGGCGGTATGAACACTGAAGCTTTCTTT. The chain uses TRBV10-3 and TRBJ1-1; TRBD1 might be the D (5 bases). The CDR3 consists of 16 residues. The germline V gene has CDR1 ENHRY and CDR2 SYGVKD.

This clonotype was seen only once. V and J are TRBV6-5 and TRBJ2-7; 12 bases agree with TRBD1. The CDR3 covers 16 residues. V lost 10 bases, J lost 7 bases, and 17 bases stayed unmatched. From germline, CDR1 is MNHEY and CDR2 SVGAGI. The CDR3 DNA reads as TGTGCCACCTTAAGGTCCGGGACAGGGGGCTCCTGGGAGCAGTACTTC. Amino acids: CATLRSGTGGSWEQYF.

The gene calls are TRBV6-5 and TRBJ2-5, with 9 bases aligning to TRBD1. The CDR3 loop spans 16 amino acids. Germline loops: CDR1 MNHEY, CDR2 SVGAGI. V was clipped by 6 bases and J by 2 bases; unmatched bases: 10. CDR3: CASRQQGASPQETQYF. CDR3 in DNA: TGTGCCAGCAGACAACAGGGGGCGAGTCCTCAAGAGACCCAGTACTTC.

Worth noting for this clonotype: A read error may be the cause here, since a much bigger clone is one base away. The V gene is TRBV12-3 or TRBV12-4, the J gene TRBJ2-1; 14 bases line up with TRBD2. V shed 9 bases, J shed 11 bases, and the junction held 21 bases outside the gene matches. This CDR3 spans 18 amino acids. CDR3 sequence (DNA): TGTGCCAGTGGGGATAAACGACTAGCGGGAGGGGGGGCGAATAAGCAGTTCTTC. This translates into CASGDKRLAGGGANKQFF.